This T cell receptor beta chain was obtained from a study of blood T cell repertoires in COVID-19. The wider study: Samples of COVID-19 (acute and convalescent) were obtained from the United States, Italy and Spain. In each case, the material was cDNA or gDNA derived from T cells, B-cell-depleted T cells, or PBMCs.

V lost 4 bases and J lost 2; bases outside the gene matches: 9. Germline loops: CDR1 KGHSH, CDR2 LQKENI. This CDR3 has 16 residues. The authors' processing: Amplifying reference gene primers gave estimates of nucleated cell counts. Sequencing was performed with immunoSEQ multiplex PCR; in TCRdb, only in-frame clones are kept and a portion is missing. V and J calls plus clone size are reproduced from that table; the DNA served to infer D and trimming. The sample yields 150,000 to 200,000 clones, roughly 91% seen once. The chain carries TRBV18 and TRBJ1-2; TRBD1 matches 8 bases. The sequenced sample consisted of peripheral blood. The receptor was derived from a human donor in a cohort sampled during active COVID-19. This CDR3 reads CASSLGTGLLNYGYTF. The CDR3 DNA sequence: TGTGCCAGCTCACTGGGGACAGGCCTTTTAAACTATGGCTACACCTTC.